This T cell receptor (beta chain) stems from a study of T cells in Graves' hyperthyroidism and ophthalmopathy. Overall study results and limits: It was a median about seven months before onset that the model predicted ophthalmopathy. Most thyroid-expanded clonotypes above 0.001 were also found in blood.

V lost 0 bases and J lost 0, with 13 bases in between. The CDR3 is 17 amino acids. Germline V gene sequence: CDR1 LGHDT, CDR2 YNNKEL (reference sequence). Amplification yielded TCR beta CDR3 regions, with RNA transcripts as the source. HTBI primers were used for first-round RT-PCR of the TCR CDR3. TCRdb ran MiXCR on the multiplex PCR reads and lists one entry per CDR3 protein. The sample shows about 530,000 distinct CDR3 sequences, about 15% of them seen only once. It was 8.5 to 10 ml of fresh peripheral blood that supplied the PBMCs. The table lists this clonotype with many counts. Its cognate antigen is unknown.

The sequencing sample was made of blood. The chain employs TRBV3-1 and TRBJ2-3, with D perhaps matching TRBD2 (5 bases). The sequence was collected from a woman aged 18-30 years with Graves' ophthalmopathy. The CDR3 reads CASSQDTGFRSTDTQYF. CDR3 bases: TGTGCCAGCAGCCAAGATACGGGGTTTAGGAGCACAGATACGCAGTATTTT.